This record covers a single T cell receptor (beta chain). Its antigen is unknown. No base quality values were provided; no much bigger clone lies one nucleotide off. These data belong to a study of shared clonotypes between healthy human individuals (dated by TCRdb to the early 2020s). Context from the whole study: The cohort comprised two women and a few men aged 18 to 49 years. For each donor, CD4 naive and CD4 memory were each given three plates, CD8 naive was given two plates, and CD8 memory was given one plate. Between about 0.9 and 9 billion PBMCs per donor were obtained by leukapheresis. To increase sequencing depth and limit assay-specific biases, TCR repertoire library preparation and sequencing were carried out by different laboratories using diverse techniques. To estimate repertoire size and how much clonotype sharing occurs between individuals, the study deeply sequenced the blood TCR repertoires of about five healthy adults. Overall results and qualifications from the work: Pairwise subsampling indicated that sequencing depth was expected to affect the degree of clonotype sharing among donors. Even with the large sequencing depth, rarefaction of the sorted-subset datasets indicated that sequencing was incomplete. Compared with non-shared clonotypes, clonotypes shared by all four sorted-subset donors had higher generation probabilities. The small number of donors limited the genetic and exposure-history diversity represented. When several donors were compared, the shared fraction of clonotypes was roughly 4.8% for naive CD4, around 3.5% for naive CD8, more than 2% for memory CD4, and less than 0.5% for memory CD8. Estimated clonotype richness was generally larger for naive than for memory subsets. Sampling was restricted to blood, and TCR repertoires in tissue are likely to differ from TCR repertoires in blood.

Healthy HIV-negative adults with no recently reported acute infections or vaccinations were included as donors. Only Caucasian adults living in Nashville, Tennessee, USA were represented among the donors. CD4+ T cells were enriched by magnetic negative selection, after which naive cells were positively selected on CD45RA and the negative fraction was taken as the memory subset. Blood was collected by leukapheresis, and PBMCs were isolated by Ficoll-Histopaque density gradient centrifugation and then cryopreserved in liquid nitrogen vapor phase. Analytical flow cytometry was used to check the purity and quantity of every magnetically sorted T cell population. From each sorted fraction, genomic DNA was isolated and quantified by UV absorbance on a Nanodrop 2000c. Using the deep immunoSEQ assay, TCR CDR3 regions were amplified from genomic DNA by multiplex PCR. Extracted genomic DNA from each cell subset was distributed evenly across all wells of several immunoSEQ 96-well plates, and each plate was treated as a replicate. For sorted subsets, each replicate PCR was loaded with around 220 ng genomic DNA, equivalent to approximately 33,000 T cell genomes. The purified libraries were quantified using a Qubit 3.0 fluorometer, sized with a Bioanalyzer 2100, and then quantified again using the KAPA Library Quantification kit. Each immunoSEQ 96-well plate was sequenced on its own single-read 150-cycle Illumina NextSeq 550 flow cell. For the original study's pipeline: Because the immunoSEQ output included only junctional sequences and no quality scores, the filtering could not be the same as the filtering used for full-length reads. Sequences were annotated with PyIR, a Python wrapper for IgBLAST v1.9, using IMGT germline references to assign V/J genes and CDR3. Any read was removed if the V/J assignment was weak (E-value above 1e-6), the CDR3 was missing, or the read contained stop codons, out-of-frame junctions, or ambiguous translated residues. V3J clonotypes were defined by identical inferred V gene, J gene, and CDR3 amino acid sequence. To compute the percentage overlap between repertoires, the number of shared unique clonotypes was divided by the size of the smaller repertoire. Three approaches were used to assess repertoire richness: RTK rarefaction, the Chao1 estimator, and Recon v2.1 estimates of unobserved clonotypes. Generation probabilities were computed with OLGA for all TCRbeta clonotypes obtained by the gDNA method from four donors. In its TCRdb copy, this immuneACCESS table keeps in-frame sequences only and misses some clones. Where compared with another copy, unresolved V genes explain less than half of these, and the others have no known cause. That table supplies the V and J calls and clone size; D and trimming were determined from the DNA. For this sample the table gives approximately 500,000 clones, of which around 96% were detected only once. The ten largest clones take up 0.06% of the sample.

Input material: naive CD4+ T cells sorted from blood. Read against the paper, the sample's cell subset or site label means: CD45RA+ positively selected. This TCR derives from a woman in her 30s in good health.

The nucleotide sequence reads as follows: TGCGCCAGCAGCTTGGTACGGGGGGACGCCGGTAGAAAACTGTTTTTT. This yields the protein CASSLVRGDAGRKLFF. The sequence joins TRBV5-1 to TRBJ1-4; the D gene is possibly TRBD1, with 5 bases matching. In the germline V gene, CDR1 corresponds to SGHRS and CDR2 to YFSETQ. The CDR3 starts with the cysteine, ends with the phenylalanine, and has 16 residues. Only CDR3 DNA is held: 48 bases, read in frame from base 1. V and J lose 0 bases and 10 bases, and a span of 19 bases separates them.